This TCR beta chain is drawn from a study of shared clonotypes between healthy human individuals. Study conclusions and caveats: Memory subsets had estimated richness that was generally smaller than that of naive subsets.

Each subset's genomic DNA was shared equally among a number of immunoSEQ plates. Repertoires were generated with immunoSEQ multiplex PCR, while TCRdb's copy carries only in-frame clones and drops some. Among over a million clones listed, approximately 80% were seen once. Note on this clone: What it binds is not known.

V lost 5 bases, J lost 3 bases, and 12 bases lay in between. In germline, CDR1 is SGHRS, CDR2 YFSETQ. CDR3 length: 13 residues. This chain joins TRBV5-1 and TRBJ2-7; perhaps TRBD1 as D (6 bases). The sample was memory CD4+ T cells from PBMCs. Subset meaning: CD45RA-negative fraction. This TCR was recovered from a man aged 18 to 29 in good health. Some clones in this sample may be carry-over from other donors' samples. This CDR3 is CASRRQEGYEQYF. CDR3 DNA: TGCGCCAGCAGGCGACAGGAAGGCTACGAGCAGTACTTC. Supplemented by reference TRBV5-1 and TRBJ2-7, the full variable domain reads KAGVTQTPRYLIKTRGQQVTLSCSPISGHRSVSWYQQTPGQGLQFLFEYFSETQRNKGNFPGRFSGRQFSNSRSEMNVSTLELGDSALYLCASRRQEGYEQYFGPGTRLTVT.